This note documents a single T cell receptor (beta chain) sequence. This entry comes from a study of OX40 agonist ivuxolimab in advanced cancers. Sequencing was performed with immunoSEQ multiplex PCR; in TCRdb, only in-frame clones are kept and a portion is missing. Seen here are some 83,000 clones, around 85% observed once, and the top ten hold about 7%. The junction had 8 bases not matched to a gene; V was cut back by 5 bases and J by 4 bases. Germline-derived CDR1 and CDR2 are SGHVS and FNYEAQ. The CDR3 spans 16 residues. This sample comprised CD4+ or CD8+ T cells sorted from blood, obtained in a trial of the OX40 agonist ivuxolimab. The rearrangement links TRBV7-6 to TRBJ2-3; 11 positions match TRBD1. The source of this sequence is an adult with an advanced solid tumor such as melanoma, head and neck, liver or kidney cancer. Here the CDR3 reads CASSPGTGGAADTQYF. DNA of the CDR3: TGTGCCAGCAGCCCAGGGACAGGGGGTGCGGCAGATACGCAGTATTTT.